This record concerns one T cell receptor (beta chain) sequence. Its recognized antigen is unknown. The record has no base qualities; no much larger clone is one base away. This entry comes from a study of shared T cell receptors in the human thymus (dated by TCRdb to about 2021). Background on the whole study: The study examined how the human thymus generates shared, self-reactive T-cell receptor alpha chains.

The method behind the library was the immunoSEQ multiplex PCR assay. Entries here come from immuneACCESS through TCRdb and include only in-frame sequences with V and J called. Some clones fail to appear in such tables; in the studies checked, an unresolved V gene covers under half of the shortfall, and the cause of the remainder is unknown. For this sample there are 500,000 to 750,000 clones; roughly 88% appear just once. Over 0.008% of the sample goes to the ten largest clones. The CDR3 runs 14 residues from the cysteine to the phenylalanine. The entry retains the CDR3 DNA only, 42 bases that are in frame from base 1. The germline V gene (reference sequence) gives CDR1 as MNHEY and CDR2 as SMNVEV. Trimming costs V 5 bases and J 5 bases, and their ends lie 13 bases apart. This sample was shared with a second study, whose subject was human thymus T cells. As described in the second report: Donors were immunologically healthy infants undergoing open corrective cardiac surgery for congenital heart defects in Finland. The thymus tissue came from surgical resects taken out during corrective cardiac surgery. Both the thymic and the peripheral blood repertoires appeared to show biased V and J gene segment usage. According to the related research, thymic TCR repertoires were highly overlapping among unrelated individuals. The study described the TCR alpha and beta repertoires in under 10 infant thymus samples and four matching peripheral blood samples. The cohort included over five male and two female infants, with donor ages spanning 7 to 244 days. Thymocytes were mechanically released from the tissue and were stored as pellets of roughly 9-31 million cells at -70 degrees C. A QIAsymphony instrument was used to extract genomic DNA from frozen cell pellets. Using the immunoSEQ multiplex PCR assay, the TCRB and TCRAD loci were amplified from a standardized quantity of quality-controlled genomic DNA. The V(D)J region was spanned by amplicons of a length sufficient to cover the CDR3 and to identify V and J genes. Amplicon sequencing was performed on an Illumina platform through the commercial immunoSEQ service. Primer bias and sequencing errors were corrected as previously described, and TCRAD and TCRB were defined on the basis of the IMGT database. immunoSEQ Analyzer 3.0 and VDJTools were used for repertoire analysis, which covered basic statistics, V/J segment usage, diversity estimates, rarefaction and pairwise overlap. Diversity was estimated with Chao1, ChaoE, Efron-Thisted, Shannon and inverse Simpson indices, and also on datasets down-sampled to the smallest sample. Repertoire overlap was determined by strict matching of CDR3 nucleotide sequence, V gene and J gene, and Jaccard-based multidimensional scaling clustering was applied. On average, roughly 800,000 unique TCRB clonotypes were obtained from thymus samples, compared with about 84,000 from blood samples.

Specimen: thymocytes. The TCR comes from a boy less than two years old with a congenital heart defect. Donor details come from another sample of the same person, matched by shared clones. The chain links TRBV27 with TRBJ1-5; TRBD1 is perhaps the D gene, given 6 matching bases. The DNA sequence is given as TGTGCCAGCAGTCCAGGGGTCCAGGATCAGCCCCAGCATTTT. Its protein is CASSPGVQDQPQHF.